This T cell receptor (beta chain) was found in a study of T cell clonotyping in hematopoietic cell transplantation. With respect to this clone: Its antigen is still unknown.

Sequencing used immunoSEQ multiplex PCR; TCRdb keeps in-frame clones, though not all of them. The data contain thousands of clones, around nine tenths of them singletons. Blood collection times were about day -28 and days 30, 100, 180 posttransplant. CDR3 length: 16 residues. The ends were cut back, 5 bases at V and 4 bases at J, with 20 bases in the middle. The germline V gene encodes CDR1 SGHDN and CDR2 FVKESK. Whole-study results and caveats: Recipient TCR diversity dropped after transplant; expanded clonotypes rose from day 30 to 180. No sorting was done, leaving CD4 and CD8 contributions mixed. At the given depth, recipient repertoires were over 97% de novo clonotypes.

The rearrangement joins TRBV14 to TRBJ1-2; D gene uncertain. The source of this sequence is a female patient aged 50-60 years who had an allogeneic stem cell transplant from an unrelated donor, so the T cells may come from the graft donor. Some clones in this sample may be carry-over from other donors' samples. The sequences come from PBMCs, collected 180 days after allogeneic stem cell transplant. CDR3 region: CASSISTSGKTYGYTF. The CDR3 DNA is TGTGCCAGCAGCATCTCAACATCTGGAAAGACCTATGGCTACACCTTC.